A selection of T cell receptor beta chains follows, all from one sample in a study of shared clonotypes between healthy human individuals. TCRdb's table, derived via immunoSEQ multiplex PCR, lists solely in-frame clones and lacks some. In the table there are about 580,000 clones, about 98% of which are singletons. Material: naive CD8+ T cells sorted from blood. The receptor set was obtained from a man younger than 40 in good health. Each CDR3 is given with its conserved first and last residue. The D gene is left open where the match is weak. Rows give clone size only sometimes, using once, few, many, or a class for an expanded clone.

V	J	size	D	DNA	CDR3
TRBV7-6	TRBJ2-7	NA	TRBD2	TGTGCCAGCAGCCCGAGAGCGGGAGGGCTCGCTAACGAGCAGTACTTC	CASSPRAGGLANEQYF
TRBV6-5	TRBJ2-7	NA	TRBD1	TGTGCCAGCAGTCCCACCGGGACAGGGGGGCCCGAGCAGTACTTC	CASSPTGTGGPEQYF
TRBV5-8	TRBJ2-1	NA	TRBD2	TGTGCCAGCAGCGCTAATGTGGGAGGGCCCGTTGATGAGCAGTTCTTC	CASSANVGGPVDEQFF
TRBV28	TRBJ2-7	once	TRBD1	TGTGCCAGCAGTGAACGGACAGGCCTCCACTACGAGCAGTACTTC	CASSERTGLHYEQYF
TRBV6-1	TRBJ1-5	NA	TRBD1	TGTGCCAGCAGTGAATACGGACAGGGTAATCAGCCCCAGCATTTT	CASSEYGQGNQPQHF
TRBV6-1	TRBJ2-3	NA	NA	TGTGCCAGCATGGAAGCGTTAGGAGGGGCAGATACGCAGTATTTT	CASMEALGGADTQYF
TRBV9	TRBJ2-3	once	NA	TGTGCCAGCAGCGTAGTCCCCCCCGGGAGAGGGGACACAGATACGCAGTATTTT	CASSVVPPGRGDTDTQYF
TRBV7-6	TRBJ1-2	NA	NA	TGTGCCAGCAGCTTAGCTGGGGGCATAGGATATGGCTACACCTTC	CASSLAGGIGYGYTF
TRBV19	TRBJ2-7	NA	NA	TGTGCCAGTAGCCCGGGGGACACTCAGCCCCACGAGCAGTACTTC	CASSPGDTQPHEQYF
TRBV19	TRBJ1-5	NA	TRBD1	TGTGCCAGTAGTCCTCAGACAGGGGGCAACTTAAATCAGCCCCAGCATTTT	CASSPQTGGNLNQPQHF
TRBV19	TRBJ1-5	NA	NA	TGTGCCAGTAGTATAAGGAGGGAGAATCAGCCCCAGCATTTT	CASSIRRENQPQHF
TRBV5-5	TRBJ2-7	NA	NA	TGTGCCAGCAGCCTAGAACCCAGGGTGACCGAGCAGTACTTC	CASSLEPRVTEQYF
TRBV5-6	TRBJ2-7	NA	NA	TGTGCCAGCAGCGAGTCTCACTACGAGCAGTACTTC	CASSESHYEQYF
TRBV28	TRBJ2-2	NA	NA	TGTGCCAGCAGTTTCGGACAGACGAACACCGGGGAGCTGTTTTTT	CASSFGQTNTGELFF
TRBV4-1	TRBJ1-1	NA	NA	TGCGCCAGCAGCCAAGGCGGAGAAATCACTGAAGCTTTCTTT	CASSQGGEITEAFF
TRBV28	TRBJ2-1	NA	TRBD2	TGTGCCAGCAGACCTCCGGGACTAGCCGATGAGCAGTTCTTC	CASRPPGLADEQFF
TRBV27	TRBJ2-1	NA	NA	TGTGCCAGCAGTCTTGGGTCCTCCTACAATGAGCAGTTCTTC	CASSLGSSYNEQFF
TRBV5-1	TRBJ2-1	NA	NA	TGCGCCAGCAGCTCGGAAAATAGAAAAGGTGAGCAGTTCTTC	CASSSENRKGEQFF
TRBV4-1	TRBJ1-3	NA	NA	TGCGCCAGCAGCCCACGACTAGGCGCTGGAAACACCATATATTTT	CASSPRLGAGNTIYF
TRBV10-3	TRBJ2-7	NA	NA	TGTGCCATCAGTGATGGGTACGAGCAGTACTTC	CAISDGYEQYF
TRBV29-1	TRBJ1-2	NA	NA	TGCAGCGTTGTTATAGGCGACATCCTAGGGAGCTACACCTTC	CSVVIGDILGSYTF
TRBV28	TRBJ2-1	NA	TRBD2	TGTGCCAGCAGTTTTAGCGGGACGTATGATGAGCAGTTCTTC	CASSFSGTYDEQFF
TRBV9	TRBJ2-2	NA	TRBD2	TGTGCCAGCAGCGCCAGGGCGCTAGCGGGAGGGTCCGGGGAGCTGTTTTTT	CASSARALAGGSGELFF